This T cell receptor (beta chain) was retrieved from a study of glioma-infiltrating T cells after dendritic cell vaccination. Study details: Patients had newly diagnosed or recurrent glioblastoma and received dendritic cell vaccines. Between the early 2000s and the early 2010s, patients got autologous tumor lysate-pulsed dendritic cell vaccines.

Only in-frame clones appear in the TCRdb table, and some are missing; sequencing was by immunoSEQ multiplex PCR. The data show about 76,000 clones, with around 90% seen just once and about 2.3% held by the top ten. The ends were cut back, 1 base at V and 2 bases at J, with 5 bases in the middle. The CDR3 has 14 amino acids. The germline CDR1 and CDR2 sequences are SEHNR and FQNEAQ (reference sequence). Time point in this sample: after dendritic cell vaccination, including at tumor progression/relapse. The V call is TRBV7-9, the J call TRBJ1-4; D remains unclear. This receptor was taken from a human donor with glioblastoma. This specimen consisted of blood, obtained after dendritic cell vaccination. The CDR3 here is CASSLGATNEKLFF. DNA for the CDR3: TGTGCCAGCAGCTTAGGAGCGACTAATGAAAAACTGTTTTTT.